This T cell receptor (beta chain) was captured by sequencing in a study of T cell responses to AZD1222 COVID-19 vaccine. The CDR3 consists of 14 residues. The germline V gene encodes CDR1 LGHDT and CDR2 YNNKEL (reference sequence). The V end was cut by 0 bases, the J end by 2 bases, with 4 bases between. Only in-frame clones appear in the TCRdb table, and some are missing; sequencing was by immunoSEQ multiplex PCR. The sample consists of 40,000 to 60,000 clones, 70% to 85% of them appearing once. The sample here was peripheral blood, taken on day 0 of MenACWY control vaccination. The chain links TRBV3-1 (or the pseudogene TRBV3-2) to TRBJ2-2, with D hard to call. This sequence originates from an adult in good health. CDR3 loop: CASSQEDNTGELFF. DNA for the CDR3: TGTGCCAGCAGCCAAGAGGACAACACCGGGGAGCTGTTTTTT.